One sample yielded the 25 T cell receptor beta chains listed below, sequenced in a study of T-cell memory formation after mild COVID-19 (dated by TCRdb to about 2021). The library was generated by 5' RACE. Sequencing was carried out with an Illumina NovaSeq 6000. In TCRdb, the public reads were trimmed at Q25 with fastp and aligned with MiXCR, with productive beta chains retained. Each entry is one CDR3 protein sequence, shown with its most common DNA and genes. Within this sample are about 270,000 distinct CDR3 sequences, with more than 15% of them counted one time only. Jointly, the top ten make up 23% of the sample. The sample was PBMCs or a T cell subset sorted from them (not recorded which). The receptor set was obtained from a man aged 18 to 29 who had mild COVID-19 (a few samples of this study predate the infection). The sample titles of this study are shuffled in the database, so cell type and time point are left out; the donor was told from shared clones.

This clonotype was counted at least ten times. The chain recombines TRBV27 with TRBJ2-7; D not resolved. Germline loops: CDR1 MNHEY, CDR2 SMNVEV (reference sequence). The CDR3 spans 8 residues. Trimming shortened V by 8 bases and J by 4 bases, and 0 bases separated the two germline ends. The CDR3 is CASYEQYV. The CDR3 nucleotides read TGTGCCAGCTACGAGCAGTACGTC.

This clonotype was counted a few times. This chain links TRBV4-2 with TRBJ1-5; a weak D match, TRBD1 (5 bases). CDR1 and CDR2 from the germline V gene are LGHNA and YNFKEQ. Trimming took 0 bases from V and 11 from J, leaving 17 bases between them. CDR3 length: 15 amino acids. CDR3 sequence (DNA): TGTGCCAGCAGCCAAGACCCCGCAGGGCAGACGGCCCAGCATTTT. Translation: CASSQDPAGQTAQHF.

This clonotype was recorded many times. The chain combines TRBV4-2 with TRBJ2-1; 9 positions match TRBD1. The CDR3 contains 16 residues. V trimming: 1 base; J trimming: 7 bases; junction bases outside the gene matches: 8. In germline, CDR1 is LGHNA, CDR2 YNFKEQ. The CDR3 DNA is TGTGCCAGCAGCCAAGCCGGGGACAGGGAGGTAAATGAGCAGTTCTTC. Protein sequence: CASSQAGDREVNEQFF.

The V and J genes are TRBV11-1 and TRBJ2-1, with 7 bases fitting TRBD1. Germline V lookup: CDR1 SGHAT, CDR2 FQDESV (reference sequence). V was pared by 3 bases and J by 9 bases, with 11 bases of the junction left unmatched. CDR3 length: 15 residues. This chain's CDR3 is CASSLGQYRGTEQFF. The CDR3 DNA follows: TGTGCCAGCAGCTTGGGACAGTACCGTGGCACTGAGCAGTTCTTC.

The V call is TRBV5-1, the J call TRBJ1-2; 8 positions match TRBD1. Germline CDR1 is SGHRS and CDR2 is YFSETQ. V was pared by 0 bases and J by 9 bases, with 13 bases of the junction left unmatched. CDR3 length equals 16 residues. The CDR3 region has the DNA TGCGCCAGCAGCTTGGGACTCGGACAGGGAGAGGGGAGCTACACCTTC. This gives the protein CASSLGLGQGEGSYTF.

The V gene is TRBV4-1, the J gene TRBJ1-1, with a tentative D call TRBD1 (5 bases). The germline V and J ends were trimmed by 2 bases and 11 bases, with 21 bases remaining between them. Germline V gene lookup returns CDR1 MGHRA and CDR2 YSYEKL. The CDR3 loop spans 15 amino acids. This chain's CDR3 is CASSQPVSRDPAAFF. CDR3 DNA sequence: TGCGCCAGCAGCCAACCGGTGAGCCGGGACCCAGCTGCTTTCTTT.

This clonotype was counted ten times or more. The V and J genes are TRBV5-1 and TRBJ2-1, with a tentative D call TRBD2 (7 bases). CDR3 length: 13 amino acids. V was clipped by 3 bases and J by 9 bases, with 13 bases between them. Per the germline V gene, CDR1 is SGHRS and CDR2 is YFSETQ. CDR3: CASSYRGATEQFF. The CDR3 DNA reads TGCGCCAGCAGCTACCGGGGGGCGACTGAGCAGTTCTTC.

The chain carries TRBV5-1 and TRBJ1-5; D might be TRBD1 (6 bases). The CDR3 totals 15 residues. V was pared by 1 base and J by 5 bases, with 13 bases between. The germline gives CDR1 SGHRS, CDR2 YFSETQ. The CDR3 loop is CASSLFSGVDQPQHF. In DNA, the CDR3 is TGCGCCAGCAGCTTGTTCTCAGGGGTCGATCAGCCCCAGCATTTT.

The genes are TRBV20-1 and TRBJ2-7, with TRBD2 matching over 13 bases. The junction had 6 bases not matched to a gene; V was cut back by 5 bases and J by 8 bases. The CDR3 covers 13 residues. Germline loops: CDR1 DFQATT, CDR2 SNEGSKA (reference sequence). The CDR3, as DNA: TGCAGTGCTGGGACTAGCGGGGCCCTCCAGCAGTACTTC. Protein sequence: CSAGTSGALQQYF.

In its sample, this clonotype was seen a few times. V and J are TRBV13 and TRBJ2-1; D uncertain. CDR3 length: 11 amino acids. V was clipped by 2 bases and J by 8 bases, with 4 bases between them. The germline V gene encodes CDR1 PRHDT and CDR2 FYEKMQ (reference sequence). The CDR3 nucleotides read TGTGCCAGCAGCTTATGGCATGAGCAGTTCTTC. Amino acid sequence: CASSLWHEQFF.

The chain uses TRBV11-2 and TRBJ2-5; 9 bases are a match to TRBD1. Germline CDR1 reads SGHAT; CDR2 reads FQNNGV. V lost 1 base, J lost 5 bases, and 8 bases stayed unmatched. The CDR3 covers 16 residues. CDR3 loop: CASSLGLQGADETQYF. The CDR3 coding sequence is TGTGCCAGCAGCTTAGGTTTACAGGGGGCTGACGAGACCCAGTACTTC. The whole variable domain, remainder taken from reference TRBV11-2 and TRBJ2-5, is EAGVAQSPRYKIIEKRQSVAFWCNPISGHATLYWYQQILGQGPKLLIQFQNNGVVDDSQLPKDRFSAERLKGVDSTLKIQPAKLEDSAVYLCASSLGLQGADETQYFGPGTRLLVL.

This clonotype was seen only a few times. V and J are TRBV7-8 and TRBJ2-2, with no clear D. Per germline, CDR1 SGHVS and CDR2 FQNEAQ. Trimming left V 1 base short and J 6 bases short, with 9 bases between. The CDR3 is 14 residues long. The CDR3: CASSLVLASGELFF. CDR3 DNA sequence: TGTGCCAGCAGCTTAGTTTTGGCGTCCGGGGAGCTGTTTTTT. The variable domain in full, completed from reference TRBV7-8 and TRBJ2-2, reads GAGVSQSPRYKVAKRGQDVALRCDPISGHVSLFWYQQALGQGPEFLTYFQNEAQLDKSGLPSDRFFAERPEGSVSTLKIQRTQQEDSAVYLCASSLVLASGELFFGEGSRLTVL.

This clonotype has more than one count but fewer than ten. This chain uses TRBV7-2 with TRBJ2-7; D is unclear. CDR3 length: 13 residues. V shed 2 bases and J shed 0 bases, with 5 bases lying between them. In germline, CDR1 is SGHTA, CDR2 FQGNSA. For the CDR3, the DNA is TGTGCCAGCAGCTTATACAACTCCTACGAGCAGTACGTC. As protein: CASSLYNSYEQYV.

The chain links TRBV5-1 to TRBJ2-2, with D perhaps being TRBD1 or TRBD2 (5 bases each). Trimming took 0 bases from V and 0 from J, leaving 9 bases between them. The CDR3 has 16 residues. Germline CDR1 and CDR2: SGHRS and YFSETQ. The CDR3 DNA is TGCGCCAGCAGCTTGGGGCGAGGGGCGAACACCGGGGAGCTGTTTTTT. Translating gives CASSLGRGANTGELFF.

The chain recombines TRBV3-1 with TRBJ1-2; D gene unclear. Germline-derived CDR1 and CDR2 are LGHDT and YNNKEL (reference sequence). V lost 4 bases and J 8 bases, leaving 17 bases between the germline ends. This CDR3 is built from 14 residues. CDR3 nucleotides: TGTGCCAGCAGCCCACTCTCGGCCGGCGGAGGCTACACCTTC. This codes for CASSPLSAGGGYTF. Complete variable domain (other parts from reference TRBV3-1 and TRBJ1-2): DTAVSQTPKYLVTQMGNDKSIKCEQNLGHDTMYWYKQDSKKFLKIMFSYNNKELIINETVPNRFSPKSPDKAHLNLHINSLELGDSAVYFCASSPLSAGGGYTFGSGTRLTVV.

This sequence joins TRBV28 and TRBJ1-6; TRBD1 matches 11 bases. V lost 3 bases, J lost 6 bases, and 10 bases stayed unmatched. The CDR3 has 18 amino acids. From germline, CDR1 is MDHEN and CDR2 SYDVKM. The CDR3 DNA follows: TGTGCCAGCAGTTTCATCCGGGACAGGGGGTTGGGTAATTCACCCCTCCACTTT. Its protein product is CASSFIRDRGLGNSPLHF. The complete variable domain, with remaining parts taken from reference TRBV28 and TRBJ1-6, reads DVKVTQSSRYLVKRTGEKVFLECVQDMDHENMFWYRQDPGLGLRLIYFSYDVKMKEKGDIPEGYSVSREKKERFSLILESASTNQTSMYLCASSFIRDRGLGNSPLHFGNGTRLTVT.

This chain joins TRBV11-2 and TRBJ1-6, with unresolved D. V lost 5 bases and J 6 bases, leaving 11 bases between the germline ends. The germline V gene encodes CDR1 SGHAT and CDR2 FQNNGV. There are 14 residues in the CDR3. The CDR3 protein is CASSPQSSNSPLHF. The CDR3 DNA is TGTGCCAGCAGCCCTCAATCGTCTAATTCACCCCTCCACTTT.

The chain recombines TRBV20-1 with TRBJ2-7; TRBD1 might be the D (6 bases). The ends were cut back, 6 bases at V and 3 bases at J, with 15 bases in the middle. This CDR3 comprises 13 residues. In germline, CDR1 is DFQATT, CDR2 SNEGSKA (reference sequence). In DNA, the CDR3 is TGCAGTGCCGAAGGACAGAGATTCTACGAGCAGTACTTC. Amino acids: CSAEGQRFYEQYF.

The gene calls are TRBV6-5 and TRBJ1-1; the D is unclear. CDR1 is MNHEY and CDR2 is SVGAGI in the germline V gene. V shed 7 bases and J shed 0 bases, with 12 bases lying between them. The CDR3 extends over 14 amino acids. DNA for the CDR3: TGTGCCAGCACCCTCGGCCGCCTGAACACTGAAGCTTTCTTT. Its translation is CASTLGRLNTEAFF.

This chain uses TRBV12-3 or TRBV12-4 with TRBJ1-2; tentatively, D is TRBD1 (5 bases). Trimming stripped 7 bases from V and 7 bases from J, with 13 bases between. This CDR3 has 12 residues. As DNA, the CDR3 is TGTGCCAGCAACATTCAGGGATCTGGCTACACCTTC. Translated, it gives CASNIQGSGYTF.

This clonotype came up a few times. This chain links TRBV11-2 with TRBJ1-6; tentatively, D is TRBD1 (6 bases). The CDR3 runs 17 residues. Germline CDR1 is SGHAT and CDR2 is FQNNGV. Trimming took 5 bases from V and 0 from J, leaving 14 bases between them. The CDR3 reads CASSPRGVYSYNSPLHF. The CDR3 coding sequence is TGTGCCAGCAGCCCGAGGGGGGTTTACTCCTATAATTCACCCCTCCACTTT.

The V gene is TRBV10-3, the J gene TRBJ2-4; 10 nucleotides match TRBD1. CDR1 and CDR2 (germline): ENHRY, SYGVKD. J gave up 15 bases and V 6 bases, and 11 bases lay outside the gene matches. This CDR3 has 13 amino acids. CDR3 sequence reads: CAIRAWDRGGLYF. CDR3 sequence (DNA): TGTGCCATCAGGGCTTGGGACAGGGGTGGTCTGTACTTC.

This chain connects TRBV28 to TRBJ2-1; possibly TRBD1 for D (6 bases). Germline lookup yields CDR1 MDHEN and CDR2 SYDVKM. Between the trimmed V and J ends, which lost 6 bases and 8 bases, there was a span of 17 bases. This CDR3 has 14 residues. The CDR3 is CASSAWGRGYEQFF. The CDR3, as DNA: TGTGCCAGCAGCGCCTGGGGCAGGGGCTATGAGCAGTTCTTC.

V and J are TRBV20-1 and TRBJ1-1; D gene uncertain. The CDR3 spans 10 residues. From germline, CDR1 is DFQATT and CDR2 SNEGSKA (reference sequence). The V gene lost 5 bases and the J gene lost 10 bases, with 11 bases spanning the gap. This chain's CDR3 is CSAPLFIAFF. Here the CDR3 DNA reads TGCAGTGCTCCGCTATTTATAGCTTTCTTT.

The V gene is TRBV12-3 or TRBV12-4, the J gene TRBJ1-3; 9 bases agree with TRBD1. V shed 2 bases, J shed 7 bases, and the junction held 9 bases outside the gene matches. The CDR3 sequence is 16 residues long. In DNA, the CDR3 is TGTGCCAGCAGTTTAAATCGCGGGACAGGGTGGAACACCATATATTTT. Translating it yields CASSLNRGTGWNTIYF.